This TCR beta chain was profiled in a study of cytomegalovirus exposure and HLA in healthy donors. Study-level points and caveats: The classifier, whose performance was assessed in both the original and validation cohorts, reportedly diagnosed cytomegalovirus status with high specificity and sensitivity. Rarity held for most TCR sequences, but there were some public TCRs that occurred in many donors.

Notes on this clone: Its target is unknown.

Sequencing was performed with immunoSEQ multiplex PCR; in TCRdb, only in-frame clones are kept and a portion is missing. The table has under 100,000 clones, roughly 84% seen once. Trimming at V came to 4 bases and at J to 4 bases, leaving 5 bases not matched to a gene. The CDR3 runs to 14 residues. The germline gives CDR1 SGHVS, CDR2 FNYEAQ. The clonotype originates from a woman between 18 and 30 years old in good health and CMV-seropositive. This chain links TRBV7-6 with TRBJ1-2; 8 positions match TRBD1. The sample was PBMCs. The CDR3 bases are TGTGCCAGCAGCTCGTACGGACAGGGCTATGGCTACACCTTC. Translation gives CASSSYGQGYGYTF. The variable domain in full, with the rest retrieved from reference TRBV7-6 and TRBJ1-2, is GAGVSQSPRYKVTKRGQDVALRCDPISGHVSLYWYRQALGQGPEFLTYFNYEAQQDKSGLPNDRFSAERPEGSISTLTIQRTEQRDSAMYRCASSSYGQGYGYTFGSGTRLTVV.